The 10 T cell receptor beta chains given below trace back to one sample, sequenced in a study of blood T cells in healthy people across ages. Then a second PCR, running about 6 to 12 cycles, was carried out with a sample-barcoded 5' primer and a J-beta primer mix. Each CDR3 protein is one row after TCRdb ran MiXCR on the 5' RACE reads. This repertoire shows around 970,000 distinct CDR3 sequences, 51% found once; its top ten account for roughly 23%. The material sequenced was blood. Source of these receptors: a woman aged 55 to 70 in good health.

V is TRBV29-1 and J is TRBJ2-1, with D uncertain. The CDR3 consists of 12 residues. Germline lookup yields CDR1 SQVTM and CDR2 ANQGSEA. With 6 bases removed from V and 4 bases from J, the gap between germline ends came to 10 bases. The CDR3 reads CSVQRAYNEQFF. The CDR3 DNA follows: TGCAGCGTCCAAAGGGCATACAATGAGCAGTTCTTC.

The J gene is TRBJ2-7, the V gene TRBV6-2 or TRBV6-3; D is unresolved. Germline CDR1 reads MNHEY; CDR2 reads SVGEGT. Deletions cut 0 bases from V and 1 base from J, with 10 bases between. CDR3 length: 15 amino acids. The CDR3: CASSYSYVGSYEQYF. The CDR3 bases are TGTGCCAGCAGTTACTCGTACGTCGGTTCCTACGAGCAGTACTTC.

The V call is TRBV20-1, the J call TRBJ1-1; 9 bases are a match to TRBD1. V lost 5 bases, J lost 4 bases, and 11 bases stayed unmatched. The CDR3 loop spans 15 amino acids. Germline V gene sequence: CDR1 DFQATT, CDR2 SNEGSKA (reference sequence). The DNA of the CDR3 is TGCAGTGCTCCGGCCCTAGGACAGGGGAGCACTGAAGCTTTCTTT. This gives the protein CSAPALGQGSTEAFF.

The rearrangement uses TRBV20-1 and TRBJ2-7; tentative D call: TRBD2 (5 bases). The DNA end is more similar to TRBJ2-4, so the J call may be wrong. The CDR3 has 13 amino acids. Germline V lookup: CDR1 DFQATT, CDR2 SNEGSKA (reference sequence). CDR3 region: CSAYNSGKNIQYF. The CDR3 DNA is TGCAGTGCTTACAACAGCGGCAAGAACATTCAGTACTTC.

This chain links TRBV6-1 with TRBJ1-1, with 9 bases aligning to TRBD1. Losses at the gene ends were 6 bases for V and 0 bases for J; bases not matched to a gene: 11. CDR1 MNHNS and CDR2 SASEGT come from the germline V gene. The CDR3 length is 17 residues. In DNA form, the CDR3 reads TGTGCCAGCAGGCACAGGGGGCGATCGGGCATGAACACTGAAGCTTTCTTT. This codes for CASRHRGRSGMNTEAFF.

This clonotype was seen repeatedly, ten times or more. The J gene is TRBJ2-7, the V gene TRBV14; the D gene is possibly TRBD2 (6 bases). V was cut by 1 base and J by 6 bases, with 13 bases left in between. Germline V gene lookup returns CDR1 SGHDN and CDR2 FVKESK. CDR3 length: 14 residues. CDR3 sequence (DNA): TGTGCCAGCAGCCAAGTTCCAGGAGGGCGCGAGCAGTACTTC. It is translated as CASSQVPGGREQYF.

The V and J genes are TRBV7-3 and TRBJ2-1; unclear D gene. The CDR3 sequence is 13 residues long. Trimming stripped 5 bases from V and 8 bases from J, with 13 bases between. The germline CDR1 and CDR2 sequences are SGHTA and FQGTGA. CDR3 in amino acids: CASSPGPKYEQFF. The CDR3 coding sequence is TGTGCCAGCAGCCCAGGCCCGAAATATGAGCAGTTCTTC.

This clonotype was counted between two and nine times. The gene calls are TRBV9 and TRBJ2-5, with D unresolved. The germline V gene has CDR1 SGDLS and CDR2 YYNGEE. Trimming pared 2 bases from V and 1 base from J, leaving 6 bases between. CDR3 length: 13 amino acids. CDR3 DNA: TGTGCCAGCAGCGTTAGAGGCCAAGAGACCCAGTACTTC. Its translation is CASSVRGQETQYF.

This clonotype has a handful of counts. This chain uses TRBV12-3 or TRBV12-4 with TRBJ2-3, with TRBD2 matching over 9 bases. With 6 bases clipped from V and 3 bases from J, the junction kept 13 bases outside the gene matches. The CDR3 extends over 17 amino acids. CDR3 amino acids: CASSSGEREEETDTQYF. CDR3 nucleotide sequence: TGTGCCAGCAGCTCCGGGGAGCGGGAGGAAGAGACAGATACGCAGTATTTT.

The chain employs TRBV28 and TRBJ2-4; the D call may be TRBD1 or TRBD2 (5 bases each). The J call may be wrong; the DNA end is better matched by TRBJ2-5. The CDR3 spans 16 residues. Germline V gene sequence: CDR1 MDHEN, CDR2 SYDVKM. CDR3 DNA sequence: TGTGCCAGCAGTTCCCCTCCCGGGAAAAGGGGAGAGACCCAGTACTTC. Amino acid sequence: CASSSPPGKRGETQYF.